What follows is one TCR beta chain and its context. This clonotype appeared many times. Its antigen is currently not known. Qualities for individual bases were not recorded, and no much larger clone is one base off. The data are from a study of human T cells and chemical hapten exposure (dated by TCRdb to 2020 to 2022). In terms of the full investigation: For sensitization, 2% DPC in acetone was applied to a 2 cm by 2 cm area of upper inner arm skin. Weekly therapeutic DPC doses were additionally applied to the scalp of patients throughout the approximately 25-week study period. Patch testing was performed on the upper back with Finn chambers containing 0.01% DPC, and the patch tests were scored after 6 days according to International Contact Dermatitis Research Group standards. Most of the patients in the cohort were female, and the cohort covered alopecia areata with under or over 50% scalp involvement, alopecia totalis and alopecia universalis. Libraries were combined into a pool for sequencing, and differences in TCR yield between samples came mainly from small differences in library volumes within the pool. This study followed changes in the peripheral blood TCR repertoire in vivo during primary and secondary sensitization of alopecia patients to the hapten diphenylcyclopropenone (DPC). Patient blood was sampled pre-sensitization (week 0) and at 2, 6 and about 24 weeks after DPC sensitization. Blood for TCR sequencing was provided by twenty-nine alopecia patients at one to four time points (pre-sensitization, 2, 6 and 24 weeks). Findings and caveats that apply to the study as a whole: Alopecia, a presumed autoimmune disease, was present in all patients, so the immune response of the patients might differ from that of healthy individuals. After repeated subsampling, the strength of the expansion versus patch-test correlation and the threshold at which it became significant changed. The number of PT1 expanded TCRs positively correlated with patch test score, significant at thresholds 8, 16 and 32 but not 4. Significantly more large CDR3 similarity clusters were formed by expanded TCRs than by pre-sensitization or healthy control sets, consistent with antigen-driven responses. The number of TCRs above 1 in 1000 frequency did not change with DPC sensitization; there was no evidence of global repertoire structure alterations.

The CDR3, cysteine through phenylalanine, is 14 amino acids long. Just CDR3 DNA is preserved here, 42 bases in frame from base 1. For CDR1 and CDR2, the germline V gene lists MNHNS and SASEGT. V is cut by 5 bases and J by 2 bases, and the space between the germline ends is 12 bases. Libraries were prepared through RACE. Reads for this sample came from a NextSeq 500. During library preparation, unique molecular identifiers were attached to individual cDNA molecules so that TCRs could be counted in a quantitative, reproducible way. Both TCR alpha and TCR beta chains were sequenced from each blood RNA sample. As for the authors' bioinformatics: A median of around 96,000 TCRs per sample was observed, with a range of roughly 20,000 to 750,000. V, J and CDR3 annotation of the TCR reads was performed with the Decombinator software suite. To make PS versus PT1 abundance plots, every sample was subsampled to the same number of TCRs (28,000). TCRs were defined as expanded if absent before sensitization and observed at least eight times at the 2-week time point. TCRdb applied fastp at Q25 and MiXCR to the public reads, then kept only in-frame beta chains. One record per CDR3 amino acid sequence lists the most common genes and DNA. The authors' filters were not applied to this entry. The sample includes around 77,000 distinct CDR3 sequences, with 9.8% observed a single time. Less than 4% of the sample comes from the top ten.

Explained via the paper, the time point label denotes: patch test 1, 2 weeks after DPC sensitization. Read against the paper, the sample's treatment or condition label means: therapeutic diphenylcyclopropenone sensitization with weekly scalp DPC. At every patch-test visit, the blood draw took place before the patch test was put on. To be eligible, patients had to be aged 18 to 70, diagnosed with alopecia and judged suitable for DPC therapy, while pregnant patients were excluded. Total RNA was extracted from unfractionated whole blood collected in Tempus Blood RNA tubes. This receptor was identified in a woman in her 40s with alopecia areata. Some clones in this sample may be carry-over from other donors' samples. The sample was whole blood, taken in connection with sensitization to the hapten diphenylcyclopropenone (DPC). The chain uses TRBV6-1 and TRBJ1-2; TRBD1 might be the D gene, on 5 matching bases. The CDR3 reads as follows: CASSPGQGNYGYTF. The DNA is as follows: TGTGCCAGCAGTCCAGGACAAGGGAACTATGGCTACACCTTC.